What follows are 10 T cell receptor beta chains derived from one specimen sequenced in a study of shared clonotypes between healthy human individuals. Using immunoSEQ multiplex PCR, the repertoire was profiled, and TCRdb retains in-frame clones only, with some absent. The sample consists of roughly 2 million clones, approximately 94% of them appearing once. Sequencing was performed on naive CD4+ T cells sorted from blood. Subset noted: CD45RA+ positively selected. These receptors were obtained from a man between 18 and 29 years old in good health.

The chain has TRBV10-3 and TRBJ2-7, with D perhaps matching TRBD1 (6 bases). The CDR3 length is 14 residues. Looked up from germline, CDR1 is ENHRY and CDR2 is SYGVKD. The ends were cut back, 6 bases at V and 7 bases at J, with 19 bases in the middle. The CDR3 sequence is CAISRTGPMVEQYF. The CDR3 coding sequence is TGTGCCATCAGCCGTACAGGGCCGATGGTAGAGCAGTACTTC.

The rearrangement joins TRBV10-3 to TRBJ1-1; 8 bases are a match to TRBD1. Germline CDR1 is ENHRY and CDR2 is SYGVKD. The ends lost 3 bases at V and 8 bases at J; junction bases unmatched: 5. CDR3 size: 13 residues. The CDR3 DNA sequence: TGTGCCATCAGTGATCTGGCAGGGGGCGAAGCTTTCTTT. Amino acid sequence: CAISDLAGGEAFF.

There are a few counts of this clone. The chain combines TRBV15 with TRBJ1-5; 7 nucleotides agree with TRBD1. This CDR3 is built from 16 residues. The V gene end was trimmed by 4 bases and the J gene end by 5 bases; junction bases not matched to a gene: 11. Germline CDR1 LNHNV, CDR2 YYDKDF (reference sequence). This CDR3 reads CATSIRLQGRDQPQHF. The DNA for the CDR3 is TGTGCCACCAGCATTCGTCTACAGGGGCGGGATCAGCCCCAGCATTTT.

Turning to this clone: The identical CDR3 is also encoded by other nucleotide sequences in the sample. V and J are TRBV28 and TRBJ1-2; D not resolved. The V gene's germline CDR1 is MDHEN and CDR2 SYDVKM. V lost 2 bases to trimming and J lost 4 bases, with 2 bases between them. The CDR3 sequence is 11 residues long. Here the CDR3 reads CASSLSYGYTF. The CDR3 bases are TGTGCCAGCAGTTTAAGCTATGGCTACACCTTC.

This clone has only a few counts. V and J are TRBV5-1 and TRBJ1-2; weak D call: TRBD1 (5 bases). In germline, CDR1 is SGHRS, CDR2 YFSETQ. The V and J ends lost 4 bases and 2 bases respectively, with 18 bases between them. The CDR3 length is 16 residues. The CDR3 spells CASSPLSGPTNYGYTF. The CDR3 DNA follows: TGCGCCAGCAGCCCTCTTTCGGGACCGACCAACTATGGCTACACCTTC.

The chain links TRBV11-2 to TRBJ2-7, with D possibly matching TRBD1 (6 bases). CDR3 length: 15 amino acids. V lost 7 bases and J lost 4, with 20 bases in between. Germline CDR1 is SGHAT and CDR2 is FQNNGV. This CDR3 reads CASISSGTNKYEQYF. The CDR3 DNA reads as TGTGCCAGCATCTCTTCCGGGACAAACAAATACGAGCAGTACTTC.

The V gene is TRBV18, the J gene TRBJ2-1, with 11 nucleotides matching TRBD1. Germline CDR1 is KGHSH and CDR2 is LQKENI. This CDR3 has 15 amino acids. V dropped 0 bases and J dropped 6; count of bases not matched to a gene: 1. The CDR3 DNA reads TGTGCCAGCTCACCACCGGGACAGGGGGTCAATGAGCAGTTCTTC. Its protein is CASSPPGQGVNEQFF.

This chain links TRBV11-2 with TRBJ1-3; 8 nucleotides line up with TRBD1. V trimming: 4 bases; J trimming: 2 bases; junction bases outside the gene matches: 4. CDR3 length: 15 amino acids. Per the germline V gene, CDR1 is SGHAT and CDR2 is FQNNGV. In DNA form, the CDR3 reads TGTGCCAGCAGCTCCAGGACAGGGCCTGGAAACACCATATATTTT. This gives the protein CASSSRTGPGNTIYF. The full variable domain, its missing parts supplied by reference TRBV11-2 and TRBJ1-3, is EAGVAQSPRYKIIEKRQSVAFWCNPISGHATLYWYQQILGQGPKLLIQFQNNGVVDDSQLPKDRFSAERLKGVDSTLKIQPAKLEDSAVYLCASSSRTGPGNTIYFGEGSWLTVV.

V and J are TRBV18 and TRBJ2-5; 8 positions match TRBD1. Losses at the gene ends were 5 bases for V and 4 bases for J; bases not matched to a gene: 6. Germline V gene lookup returns CDR1 KGHSH and CDR2 LQKENI. This CDR3 has 14 amino acids. CDR3 DNA: TGTGCCAGCTCATCATTTGACAGGGGAGAGACCCAGTACTTC. Its protein is CASSSFDRGETQYF.

The chain joins TRBV7-9 to TRBJ2-3; D is possibly TRBD2 (5 bases). The CDR3 spans 14 residues. The ends were cut back, 3 bases at V and 2 bases at J, with 9 bases in the middle. CDR1 and CDR2 (germline): SEHNR, FQNEAQ (reference sequence). CDR3 residues: CASSLAGFTDTQYF. The CDR3 region has the DNA TGTGCCAGCAGCTTGGCGGGCTTCACAGATACGCAGTATTTT.